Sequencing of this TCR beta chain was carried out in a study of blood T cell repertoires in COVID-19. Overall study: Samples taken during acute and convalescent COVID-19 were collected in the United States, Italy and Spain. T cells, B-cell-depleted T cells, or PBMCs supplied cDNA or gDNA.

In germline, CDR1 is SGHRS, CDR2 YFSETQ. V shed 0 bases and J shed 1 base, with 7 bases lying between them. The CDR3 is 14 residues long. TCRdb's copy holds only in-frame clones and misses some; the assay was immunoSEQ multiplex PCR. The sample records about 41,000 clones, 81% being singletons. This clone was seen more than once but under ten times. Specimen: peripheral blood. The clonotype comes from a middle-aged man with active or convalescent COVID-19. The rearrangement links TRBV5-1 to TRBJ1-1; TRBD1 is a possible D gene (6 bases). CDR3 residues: CASSLVGANTEAFF. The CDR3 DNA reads TGCGCCAGCAGCTTGGTGGGGGCGAACACTGAAGCTTTCTTT. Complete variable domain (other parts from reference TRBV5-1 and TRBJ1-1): KAGVTQTPRYLIKTRGQQVTLSCSPISGHRSVSWYQQTPGQGLQFLFEYFSETQRNKGNFPGRFSGRQFSNSRSEMNVSTLELGDSALYLCASSLVGANTEAFFGQGTRLTVV.